This paragraph covers one TCR beta chain sequence. Sequenced by immunoSEQ multiplex PCR; TCRdb stores in-frame clones only, minus some. The sample has around 100,000 clones, 85% to 90% seen once. V shed 3 bases and J shed 2 bases, with 10 bases lying between them. Germline-derived CDR1 and CDR2 are SGHRS and YFSETQ. There are 14 residues in the CDR3. The sample comes from a study of blood T cell repertoires in COVID-19. This rearrangement joins TRBV5-1 to TRBJ2-3, with D possibly matching TRBD1 (6 bases). The source is a woman in her forties or fifties with acute or convalescent COVID-19. The sequenced material came from peripheral blood. The CDR3 loop is CASSSGQTTDTQYF. The CDR3 DNA follows: TGCGCCAGCAGCTCCGGACAGACCACAGATACGCAGTATTTT.